One sample yielded the 25 T cell receptor beta chains listed below, sequenced in a study of blood T cell repertoires in COVID-19. Only in-frame clones appear in the TCRdb table, and some are missing; sequencing was by immunoSEQ multiplex PCR. The repertoire holds 100,000 to 150,000 clones, approximately 83% seen once, with about a tenth in the top ten. Sample: peripheral blood. The source is a man in his forties with active or convalescent COVID-19.

This clone showed up just once. The J gene is TRBJ1-5, the V gene TRBV19; TRBD1 might be the D (6 bases). The germline V and J ends were trimmed by 4 bases and 2 bases, with 6 bases remaining between them. Germline V CDR1 and CDR2: LNHDA, SQIVND (reference sequence). The CDR3 sequence is 13 residues long. The CDR3 DNA sequence: TGTGCCAGTAGTACAGGGGGCAATCAGCCCCAGCATTTT. Protein sequence: CASSTGGNQPQHF.

The chain combines TRBV6-6 with TRBJ2-7; 8 positions agree with TRBD1. The junction had 8 bases not matched to a gene; V was cut back by 6 bases and J by 1 base. Per germline, CDR1 MNHNY and CDR2 SVGAGI (reference sequence). The CDR3 totals 15 residues. CDR3: CASSHGTGLSYEQYF. The CDR3, as DNA: TGTGCCAGCAGCCATGGGACAGGCCTTTCCTACGAGCAGTACTTC.

This clone was found a few times. The V call is TRBV7-9, the J call TRBJ2-2; D gene ambiguous. Trimming pared 5 bases from V and 2 bases from J, leaving 12 bases between. CDR1 is SEHNR and CDR2 is FQNEAQ in the germline V gene (reference sequence). The CDR3 has 15 residues. DNA of the CDR3: TGTGCCAGCAGCAAGAGTGGTTTAAACACCGGGGAGCTGTTTTTT. Protein: CASSKSGLNTGELFF.

This sequence joins TRBV9 and TRBJ2-1; TRBD2 matches at 10 bases. This CDR3 is 20 amino acids long. V gave up 0 bases and J gave up 7 bases; unmatched junction bases: 19. In germline, CDR1 is SGDLS, CDR2 YYNGEE. CDR3 nucleotide sequence: TGTGCCAGCAGCGTAGACCGAGGACGGCTAGCGGGGGAAACGGGGAATGAGCAGTTCTTC. This encodes CASSVDRGRLAGETGNEQFF.

This rearrangement joins TRBV15 to TRBJ2-2; D ambiguous. The V end lost 3 bases, the J end lost 9 bases, and 5 bases lay between the germline ends. This CDR3 region has 11 residues. Germline assignment: CDR1 LNHNV and CDR2 YYDKDF (reference sequence). In DNA, the CDR3 is TGTGCCACCAGCAGCCGGTGGGAGCTGTTTTTT. Protein: CATSSRWELFF.

The genes are TRBV7-9 and TRBJ2-3, with D perhaps TRBD2 (6 bases). The germline gives CDR1 SEHNR, CDR2 FQNEAQ (reference sequence). The CDR3 runs 14 residues. V was clipped by 5 bases and J by 6 bases, with 15 bases between them. The CDR3: CASSLDGAGDTQYF. CDR3 nucleotides: TGTGCCAGCAGCCTGGACGGGGCGGGGGATACGCAGTATTTT.

J is TRBJ2-2 and V is TRBV2, with D possibly matching TRBD2 (5 bases). Germline V lookup: CDR1 SNHLY, CDR2 FYNNEI. This CDR3 contains 15 residues. V dropped 7 bases and J dropped 2 bases, with 14 bases sitting between them. The chain's CDR3 is CASTGRAQNTGELFF. In DNA, the CDR3 is TGTGCCAGCACTGGGCGGGCACAAAACACCGGGGAGCTGTTTTTT.

This clone was observed once. The junction differs from germline at one of its ends, possibly a read error. The V call is TRBV18, the J call TRBJ2-1, with D possibly TRBD2 on 5 matching bases. Germline CDR1 and CDR2: KGHSH and LQKENI. The CDR3 totals 11 residues. CDR3 loop: CASSWRGERFF. The DNA of the CDR3 is TGTGCCAGCTCATGGCGTGGGGAGCGGTTCTTC.

V usage is TRBV7-9 and J usage is TRBJ2-1; D gene ambiguous. V lost 2 bases and J 4 bases, leaving 9 bases between the germline ends. CDR1 SEHNR and CDR2 FQNEAQ come from the germline V gene (reference sequence). This CDR3 region has 14 residues. CDR3 region: CASSLIEEYNEQFF. The CDR3 DNA follows: TGTGCCAGCAGCTTAATCGAGGAATACAATGAGCAGTTCTTC.

This clone showed up just once. The chain uses TRBV4-1 and TRBJ1-1, with D possibly being TRBD1 (5 bases). Trimming took off 8 bases at V and 1 base at J, with 17 bases between the two ends. The V gene's germline CDR1 is MGHRA and CDR2 YSYEKL. The CDR3 contains 15 residues. The CDR3 DNA reads as TGCGCCAGCTCCCTGGGGGGATGGGAGAACACTGAAGCTTTCTTT. Its protein product is CASSLGGWENTEAFF.

This clone appeared a single time. The J gene is TRBJ1-2, the V gene TRBV6-5, with a weak D call TRBD1 (5 bases). The CDR3 runs to 13 residues. Trimming shortened V by 2 bases and J by 5 bases, and 9 bases separated the two germline ends. CDR1 is MNHEY, CDR2 SVGAGI, per germline. The CDR3 sequence is CASSYGRDYGYTF. DNA for the CDR3: TGTGCCAGCAGTTACGGCAGGGATTATGGCTACACCTTC.

The J gene is TRBJ1-2, the V gene TRBV11-2, with 9 nucleotides matching TRBD1. Germline lookup yields CDR1 SGHAT and CDR2 FQNNGV. The CDR3 is made up of 17 amino acids. V was pared by 4 bases and J by 7 bases, with 16 bases of the junction left unmatched. This CDR3 reads CASSSTTSGTGRSGYTF. Written as DNA, the CDR3 is TGTGCCAGCAGCTCGACTACCTCCGGGACAGGGAGGTCTGGCTACACCTTC.

V usage is TRBV4-1 and J usage is TRBJ2-7, with a weak D call TRBD1 (7 bases). The ends were cut back, 0 bases at V and 0 bases at J, with 24 bases in the middle. Germline V gives CDR1 MGHRA, CDR2 YSYEKL. The CDR3 runs to 20 residues. CDR3 loop: CASSQDGPGRGALSSYEQYF. The CDR3 bases are TGCGCCAGCAGCCAAGATGGCCCGGGCAGGGGGGCCCTAAGCTCCTACGAGCAGTACTTC.

This chain uses TRBV5-1 with TRBJ2-2; TRBD1 aligns across 7 bases. Germline V gene sequence: CDR1 SGHRS, CDR2 YFSETQ. CDR3 size: 15 residues. Trimming removed 4 bases from V and 5 bases from J; junction bases left unmatched: 8. The CDR3 loop is CASSPSVQGTGELFF. CDR3 DNA: TGCGCCAGCAGCCCAAGTGTACAGGGGACCGGGGAGCTGTTTTTT.

The chain combines TRBV18 with TRBJ2-3, with TRBD2 matching over 8 bases. The V segment lost 3 bases and the J segment 1 base; nucleotides outside the gene matches: 3. Germline lookup yields CDR1 KGHSH and CDR2 LQKENI. This CDR3 comprises 15 residues. Here the CDR3 DNA reads TGTGCCAGCTCACCCCCGACTAGCGGCACAGATACGCAGTATTTT. Protein product: CASSPPTSGTDTQYF.

The chain joins TRBV5-4 to TRBJ2-5; the D gene is possibly TRBD2 (5 bases). Germline V gene sequence: CDR1 SGHNT, CDR2 YYREEE (reference sequence). The CDR3 spans 14 residues. The V end was cut by 0 bases, the J end by 5 bases, with 11 bases between. The CDR3 here is CASSLAGVQETQYF. DNA for the CDR3: TGTGCCAGCAGCTTGGCCGGGGTTCAGGAGACCCAGTACTTC.

The V and J genes are TRBV11-2 and TRBJ2-3; a weak D match, TRBD2 (5 bases). Germline lookup yields CDR1 SGHAT and CDR2 FQNNGV. This CDR3 region has 16 residues. The germline V and J ends were trimmed by 4 bases and 1 base, with 15 bases remaining between them. The CDR3 region has the DNA TGTGCCAGCAGCTCTTGGACTGGTTCGGGCACAGATACGCAGTATTTT. It translates to CASSSWTGSGTDTQYF.

The chain carries TRBV27 and TRBJ2-2, with 11 bases matching TRBD2. Germline V gene lookup returns CDR1 MNHEY and CDR2 SMNVEV (reference sequence). Germline trimming cut 5 bases from V and 7 bases from J; bases unmatched to any gene: 6. The length of the CDR3 is 15 residues. Written as DNA, the CDR3 is TGTGCCAGCAGTCACTTTAGCGGGGGGGACGGGGAGCTGTTTTTT. Protein sequence: CASSHFSGGDGELFF.

The chain links TRBV10-1 to TRBJ2-1, with a possible D match to TRBD1 (5 bases). Germline V lookup: CDR1 WNHNN, CDR2 SYGVQD (reference sequence). The CDR3 is 14 residues long. Trimming shortened V by 0 bases and J by 3 bases, and 6 bases separated the two germline ends. The CDR3 sequence is CASSESGRYNEQFF. The CDR3 DNA sequence: TGCGCCAGCAGTGAGTCGGGGCGCTACAATGAGCAGTTCTTC.

The chain employs TRBV6-1 and TRBJ2-7; 7 positions match TRBD1. CDR1 and CDR2 (germline): MNHNS, SASEGT. The V and J ends lost 0 bases and 0 bases, in that order; junction bases with no gene match: 2. The CDR3 covers 15 residues. CDR3 DNA: TGTGCCAGCAGTGAAGCGTACAGGGGCTCCTACGAGCAGTACTTC. Its translation is CASSEAYRGSYEQYF.

This clone appeared a few times. CDR3 protein: CASRPLDPGELFF. The DNA for the CDR3 is TGTGCCAGCAGACCACTAGACCCCGGGGAGCTGTTTTTT. The chain employs TRBV27 and TRBJ2-2; tentative D call: TRBD2 (5 bases). The CDR3 has 13 residues. CDR1 and CDR2 from the germline V gene are MNHEY and SMNVEV (reference sequence). V was clipped by 6 bases and J by 6 bases, with 11 bases between them.

This chain uses TRBV6-2 or TRBV6-3 with TRBJ2-2; 7 bases match TRBD1. The germline gives CDR1 MNHEY, CDR2 SVGEGT. J was trimmed by 0 bases and V by 6 bases; bases with no gene match: 4. This CDR3 region has 15 residues. CDR3 nucleotide sequence: TGTGCCAGCAGCCAGACAGGGTCGAACACCGGGGAGCTGTTTTTT. Protein product: CASSQTGSNTGELFF.

The CDR3: CASSFSRVTRNEQYF. CDR3 DNA sequence: TGTGCCAGCAGCTTTTCTCGTGTGACCAGGAACGAGCAGTACTTC. The rearrangement uses TRBV7-2 and TRBJ2-7; D remains ambiguous. The germline V and J ends were trimmed by 3 bases and 5 bases, with 17 bases remaining between them. This CDR3 is 15 amino acids long. From germline, CDR1 is SGHTA and CDR2 FQGNSA. Looking up the rest from reference TRBV7-2 and TRBJ2-7 gives the full variable domain: GAGVSQSPSNKVTEKGKDVELRCDPISGHTALYWYRQSLGQGLEFLIYFQGNSAPDKSGLPSDRFSAERTGGSVSTLTIQRTQQEDSAVYLCASSFSRVTRNEQYFGPGTRLTVT.

The chain couples TRBV20-1 to TRBJ2-7; tentatively, D is TRBD1 (6 bases). The CDR3 has 16 amino acids. The germline CDR1 and CDR2 sequences are DFQATT and SNEGSKA (reference sequence). V lost 3 bases and J 5 bases, leaving 23 bases between the germline ends. The CDR3, as DNA: TGCAGTGCTAGTTTTTTAGGGGCAGGGGTTCGGGACGAGCAGTACTTC. The encoded protein is CSASFLGAGVRDEQYF.

Concerning this clone itself: At one boundary the junction diverges from the germline segment, which might be a read error. CDR3 region: CASIEDRSNTEAFF. CDR3 sequence (DNA): TGTGCCAGCATTGAAGACCGGTCAAACACTGAAGCTTTCTTT. The chain carries TRBV2 and TRBJ1-1; D uncertain. The CDR3 spans 14 residues. Germline CDR1 is SNHLY and CDR2 is FYNNEI.